The 9 T cell receptor beta chains in this list originate from one sample, sequenced in a study of blood T cell repertoires in COVID-19. The repertoire was sequenced with immunoSEQ multiplex PCR; TCRdb's copy has only in-frame clones and lacks some. The sample has about 64,000 clones; approximately 86% are singletons. Sequencing input: peripheral blood. Source of these receptors: a man aged 35-49 years with acute or convalescent COVID-19.

The genes are TRBV7-9 and TRBJ2-7, with 7 positions matching TRBD1. The CDR3 totals 15 residues. After removal of 1 base from V and 3 bases from J, the junction contained 6 bases not matched to a gene. Germline V lookup: CDR1 SEHNR, CDR2 FQNEAQ (reference sequence). The CDR3 sequence is CASSLEGTAYYEQYF. The CDR3 DNA reads as TGTGCCAGCAGCTTAGAGGGGACAGCATACTACGAGCAGTACTTC.

The chain uses TRBV27 and TRBJ2-1; D uncertain. V lost 2 bases to trimming and J lost 0 bases, with 11 bases between them. Germline CDR1 reads MNHEY; CDR2 reads SMNVEV (reference sequence). This CDR3 is built from 16 residues. CDR3 sequence reads: CASSLNLVSSYNEQFF. Written as DNA, the CDR3 is TGTGCCAGCAGTTTAAACCTGGTTAGCTCCTACAATGAGCAGTTCTTC.

The chain carries TRBV28 and TRBJ1-1, with 11 bases matching TRBD1. CDR1 is MDHEN and CDR2 is SYDVKM in the germline V gene. The CDR3 extends over 15 amino acids. The ends lost 2 bases at V and 4 bases at J; junction bases unmatched: 3. The CDR3 DNA sequence: TGTGCCAGCAGTTTACCCGGGACAGGGGGCACTGAAGCTTTCTTT. Translating it yields CASSLPGTGGTEAFF.

V gene TRBV2 combines with J gene TRBJ1-3; no reliable D call. The V end lost 2 bases, the J end lost 2 bases, and 16 bases lay between the germline ends. This CDR3 has 17 residues. The germline CDR1 and CDR2 sequences are SNHLY and FYNNEI. CDR3 bases: TGTGCCAGCAGTGAAAGGTTCTCTCGGGTTACTGGAAACACCATATATTTT. Protein product: CASSERFSRVTGNTIYF.

This clone appeared once. The rearrangement links TRBV12-2 to TRBJ1-5; the table's TRBD1 call for D was not verified on the DNA. TRBV12-2 corresponds to a pseudogene. The CDR3 length is 17 residues. The chain's CDR3 is CASRLALPQGPERPQHF. The CDR3 nucleotides are TGTGCAAGTCGCTTAGCACTCCCACAGGGGCCCGAAAGGCCCCAGCATTTT.

There are a few counts of this clone. J is TRBJ1-1 and V is TRBV12-3 or TRBV12-4; tentatively, D is TRBD1 (6 bases). Trimming took off 7 bases at V and 7 bases at J, with 16 bases between the two ends. This CDR3 region has 13 residues. The CDR3 nucleotides are TGTGCCAGCAAAGGGTACAGGGCATTTGAAGCTTTCTTT. This codes for CASKGYRAFEAFF.

The rearrangement joins TRBV11-3 to TRBJ1-1; D is ambiguous. CDR1 is SGHNT, CDR2 YENEEA, per germline. V shed 1 base and J shed 8 bases, with 17 bases lying between them. This CDR3 is 15 amino acids long. In nucleotides, the CDR3 is TGTGCCAGCAGCTTAGTTTCATTTGGAGGGCCCGAAGCTTTCTTT. It encodes CASSLVSFGGPEAFF. The full variable domain, its missing parts supplied by reference TRBV11-3 and TRBJ1-1, is EAGVVQSPRYKIIEKKQPVAFWCNPISGHNTLYWYLQNLGQGPELLIRYENEEAVDDSQLPKDRFSAERLKGVDSTLKIQPAELGDSAVYLCASSLVSFGGPEAFFGQGTRLTVV.

Concerning this clone: The same CDR3 arises from other DNA sequences in this sample as well. The chain employs TRBV6-5 and TRBJ1-1; no clear D gene. This CDR3 is built from 11 residues. V gave up 6 bases and J gave up 3 bases, with 5 bases separating them. Germline assignment: CDR1 MNHEY and CDR2 SVGAGI. CDR3 DNA: TGTGCCAGCAGGCGGGACACTGAAGCTTTCTTT. Its translation: CASRRDTEAFF.

The rearrangement uses TRBV24-1 and TRBJ2-5; TRBD2 agrees at 13 bases. The germline V gene has CDR1 KGHDR and CDR2 SFDVKD. The CDR3 length is 16 residues. Trimming at V came to 4 bases and at J to 3 bases, leaving 4 bases not matched to a gene. CDR3 in amino acids: CATSDPGLAGKETQYF. CDR3 nucleotides: TGTGCCACCAGTGACCCGGGACTAGCGGGAAAAGAGACCCAGTACTTC.